These 26 T cell receptor beta chains were all obtained from the same sample, sequenced in a study of T cell responses to AZD1222 COVID-19 vaccine. TCRdb's copy holds only in-frame clones and misses some; the assay was immunoSEQ multiplex PCR. The sample shows more than 95,000 clones, roughly 85% of them seen only once. The sequences come from peripheral blood, collected 28 days after the second AZD1222 dose. These receptors were obtained from an adult who received the AZD1222 COVID-19 vaccine.

This chain links TRBV5-1 with TRBJ2-5; D gene unclear. The CDR3 extends over 13 amino acids. V was clipped by 1 base and J by 2 bases, with 6 bases between them. Germline V lookup: CDR1 SGHRS, CDR2 YFSETQ. This chain's CDR3 is CASSLTVQETQYF. CDR3 bases: TGCGCCAGCAGCTTGACAGTTCAAGAGACCCAGTACTTC.

The chain employs TRBV28 and TRBJ1-2; tentatively, D is TRBD1 (5 bases). Germline V CDR1 and CDR2: MDHEN, SYDVKM. The CDR3 length is 20 residues. Trimming cost V 9 bases and J 4 bases, with 36 bases left between them. CDR3 in amino acids: CARALFPDSPGRAGGYGYTF. The CDR3 bases are TGTGCCAGAGCACTATTTCCCGACTCACCGGGACGGGCCGGTGGCTATGGCTACACCTTC.

This clone was seen a single time. V usage is TRBV7-9 and J usage is TRBJ1-2; possible D gene TRBD1, 5 bases. Trimming cost V 5 bases and J 0 bases, with 13 bases left between them. Germline V gene sequence: CDR1 SEHNR, CDR2 FQNEAQ (reference sequence). The CDR3 loop spans 15 amino acids. The CDR3 coding sequence is TGTGCCAGCAGCGACCGGGGGTTCACTAACTATGGCTACACCTTC. Protein: CASSDRGFTNYGYTF.

This clone has just one count. The gene calls are TRBV7-6 and TRBJ2-5; D uncertain. Trimming took 5 bases from V and 4 from J, leaving 11 bases between them. Germline V gene lookup returns CDR1 SGHVS and CDR2 FNYEAQ. CDR3 size: 13 residues. CDR3 DNA sequence: TGTGCCAGCAGCCTAGGGATTATAGAGACCCAGTACTTC. Translated: CASSLGIIETQYF.

The chain couples TRBV3-1 (or the pseudogene TRBV3-2) to TRBJ1-4; D unresolved. Germline V gene sequence: CDR1 LGHDT, CDR2 YNNKEL (reference sequence). The CDR3 length is 12 residues. Trimming removed 4 bases at V and 14 bases at J, with 14 bases between. CDR3 residues: CASSPTASSLFF. The CDR3 region has the DNA TGTGCCAGCAGCCCGACGGCGTCTTCTCTGTTTTTT.

The rearrangement joins TRBV9 to TRBJ1-5; D ambiguous. Per the germline V gene, CDR1 is SGDLS and CDR2 is YYNGEE. V lost 0 bases to trimming and J lost 3 bases, with 7 bases between them. This CDR3 has 14 residues. CDR3 sequence reads: CASSVEGHNQPQHF. Here the CDR3 DNA reads TGTGCCAGCAGCGTAGAAGGGCACAATCAGCCCCAGCATTTT.

This clone was counted between two and nine times. V is TRBV5-1 and J is TRBJ1-3; D is undetermined. The CDR3 is 14 residues long. CDR1 is SGHRS and CDR2 is YFSETQ in the germline V gene. Trimming cost V 4 bases and J 3 bases, with 11 bases left between them. CDR3 sequence reads: CASSPRSGGNTIYF. CDR3 nucleotide sequence: TGCGCCAGCAGCCCCCGGTCTGGTGGAAACACCATATATTTT.

V usage is TRBV28 and J usage is TRBJ1-3, with no clear D. This CDR3 spans 14 amino acids. CDR1 and CDR2 (germline): MDHEN, SYDVKM. V gave up 9 bases and J gave up 2 bases, with 14 bases separating them. CDR3 DNA sequence: TGTGCCAGTCTTCAGAGAGGGACTGGAAACACCATATATTTT. This sequence encodes CASLQRGTGNTIYF.

Note on this clone: Other nucleotide sequences from this sample produce the same CDR3. The chain recombines TRBV12-3 or TRBV12-4 with TRBJ1-2, with D possibly TRBD1 on 6 matching bases. V dropped 2 bases and J dropped 4 bases, with 8 bases sitting between them. The CDR3 spans 13 residues. The CDR3 region is CASSLKGGYGYTF. DNA for the CDR3: TGTGCCAGCAGTTTAAAAGGGGGCTATGGCTACACCTTC.

The V and J genes are TRBV27 and TRBJ1-1; D remains unclear. The CDR3 contains 13 residues. Germline values: CDR1 MNHEY, CDR2 SMNVEV (reference sequence). V lost 0 bases, J lost 7 bases, and 9 bases lay in between. The CDR3, as DNA: TGTGCCAGCAGTTTATCGCGGGGTTTTGAAGCTTTCTTT. This encodes CASSLSRGFEAFF.

Worth noting for this clone: This CDR3 is also generated by other DNA sequences in the sample. V usage is TRBV3-1 (or the pseudogene TRBV3-2) and J usage is TRBJ2-3; D is uncertain. Germline V gene data show CDR1 as LGHDT and CDR2 as YNNKEL (reference sequence). This CDR3 contains 14 residues. V was clipped by 1 base and J by 1 base, with 6 bases between them. The CDR3 nucleotides are TGTGCCAGCAGCCAAGGGCCTGGCACAGATACGCAGTATTTT. Its translation: CASSQGPGTDTQYF.

In its sample, this clone was seen a few times. This chain links TRBV7-8 with TRBJ1-6; D is ambiguous. V gave up 2 bases and J gave up 5 bases, with 7 bases separating them. This CDR3 contains 14 residues. Looked up from germline, CDR1 is SGHVS and CDR2 is FQNEAQ. CDR3 residues: CASSLRTDNSPLHF. DNA of the CDR3: TGTGCCAGCAGCTTAAGGACCGATAATTCACCCCTCCACTTT.

This CDR3 is CASSPSVSSDAEAFF. In DNA form, the CDR3 reads TGTGCCAGCAGCCCCTCAGTCTCTAGCGACGCTGAAGCTTTCTTT. This sequence joins TRBV7-8 and TRBJ1-1, with no clear D. The CDR3 extends over 15 amino acids. V lost 5 bases, J lost 6 bases, and 19 bases lay in between. Germline V gene data show CDR1 as SGHVS and CDR2 as FQNEAQ.

The gene calls are TRBV19 and TRBJ2-6; 8 bases align to TRBD1. Per germline, CDR1 LNHDA and CDR2 SQIVND (reference sequence). V shed 1 base, J shed 5 bases, and the junction held 7 bases outside the gene matches. The CDR3 loop spans 17 amino acids. This chain's CDR3 is CASSIADRGLRANVLTF. CDR3 nucleotides: TGTGCCAGTAGTATAGCTGACAGGGGATTGCGGGCCAACGTCCTGACTTTC.

This rearrangement joins TRBV9 to TRBJ2-7, with D possibly TRBD2 on 5 matching bases. With 2 bases removed from V and 6 bases from J, the gap between germline ends came to 18 bases. The CDR3 extends over 15 amino acids. Germline-derived CDR1 and CDR2 are SGDLS and YYNGEE. CDR3 amino acids: CASSVAGVGFGEQYF. The CDR3 nucleotides are TGTGCCAGCAGCGTCGCCGGGGTTGGTTTTGGCGAGCAGTACTTC.

The chain joins TRBV9 to TRBJ1-2; weak D call: TRBD1 (6 bases). CDR1 and CDR2 from the germline V gene are SGDLS and YYNGEE. The CDR3 loop spans 15 amino acids. Trimming took 0 bases from V and 6 from J, leaving 15 bases between them. CDR3 coding DNA: TGTGCCAGCAGCGTAGCCGGCGGGGGGGCTCATGGCTACACCTTC. Its translation: CASSVAGGGAHGYTF.

The chain uses TRBV4-2 and TRBJ1-1; TRBD1 matches at 7 bases. Trimming took 4 bases from V and 1 from J; bases not matched to a gene: 6. The CDR3 spans 15 residues. The germline V gene encodes CDR1 LGHNA and CDR2 YNFKEQ. The CDR3 here is CASSRRTGENTEAFF. DNA for the CDR3: TGTGCCAGCAGCCGAAGGACAGGTGAGAACACTGAAGCTTTCTTT.

V gene TRBV18 combines with J gene TRBJ1-5; D gene ambiguous. Germline V gene sequence: CDR1 KGHSH, CDR2 LQKENI. Trimming left V 3 bases short and J 7 bases short, with 7 bases between. CDR3 length: 12 residues. CDR3 DNA: TGTGCCAGCTCACCCCCCGGGCAGCCCCAGCATTTT. Its protein is CASSPPGQPQHF.

V gene TRBV10-3 combines with J gene TRBJ1-1; D is unresolved. CDR1 is ENHRY, CDR2 SYGVKD, per germline. The ends were cut back, 6 bases at V and 2 bases at J, with 7 bases in the middle. The CDR3 has 12 amino acids. In DNA, the CDR3 is TGTGCCATCAGGTCACTAAACACTGAAGCTTTCTTT. Translating gives CAIRSLNTEAFF.

This chain uses TRBV7-9 with TRBJ2-2; D not resolved. Trimming removed 8 bases at V and 2 bases at J, with 3 bases between. The CDR3 has 11 amino acids. Germline V gene sequence: CDR1 SEHNR, CDR2 FQNEAQ (reference sequence). The CDR3 region is CASRNTGELFF. The CDR3 DNA is TGTGCCAGCCGAAACACCGGGGAGCTGTTTTTT.

J is TRBJ2-7 and V is TRBV27, with a weak D call TRBD2 (6 bases). Germline V lookup: CDR1 MNHEY, CDR2 SMNVEV (reference sequence). The CDR3 consists of 14 residues. V gave up 10 bases and J gave up 2 bases, with 18 bases separating them. CDR3 region: CANLRTIFPYEQYF. The CDR3 DNA follows: TGTGCCAACCTAAGGACTATCTTTCCCTACGAGCAGTACTTC.

The chain employs TRBV4-1 and TRBJ1-1; 10 nucleotides match TRBD1. This CDR3 has 17 amino acids. The V gene end was trimmed by 0 bases and the J gene end by 5 bases; junction bases not matched to a gene: 9. Germline assignment: CDR1 MGHRA and CDR2 YSYEKL. The CDR3 DNA is TGCGCCAGCAGCCAAGATCGCTTGGCGGGACAGGGGACTGAAGCTTTCTTT. It yields the protein CASSQDRLAGQGTEAFF.

V gene TRBV5-1 combines with J gene TRBJ2-2; D might be TRBD1 (6 bases). CDR3 size: 15 residues. Germline V lookup: CDR1 SGHRS, CDR2 YFSETQ. V was clipped by 2 bases and J by 0 bases, with 8 bases between them. The CDR3 sequence is CASSFDRTNTGELFF. Written as DNA, the CDR3 is TGCGCCAGCAGCTTCGACAGGACGAACACCGGGGAGCTGTTTTTT.

V is TRBV18 and J is TRBJ1-5, with 7 bases that match TRBD1. Trimming at V came to 6 bases and at J to 6 bases, leaving 8 bases not matched to a gene. This CDR3 has 14 amino acids. In germline, CDR1 is KGHSH, CDR2 LQKENI. CDR3 nucleotide sequence: TGTGCCAGCTCCCCGACAGGGCCGATTCAGCCCCAGCATTTT. Amino acid sequence: CASSPTGPIQPQHF.

This chain uses TRBV5-1 with TRBJ2-2, with TRBD2 matching 8 bases. Germline V gene sequence: CDR1 SGHRS, CDR2 YFSETQ. V lost 4 bases to trimming and J lost 5 bases; unmatched junction nucleotides: 10. CDR3 length: 16 amino acids. In DNA form, the CDR3 reads TGCGCCAGCAGCCGCGGGGAGGCGGGAGGAACCGGGGAGCTGTTTTTT. This encodes CASSRGEAGGTGELFF.

Only a few counts were recorded for this clone. The chain links TRBV11-2 to TRBJ2-7, with TRBD2 identical over 8 bases. The CDR3 sequence is 14 residues long. CDR1 and CDR2 (germline): SGHAT, FQNNGV. V lost 5 bases and J lost 2; bases outside the gene matches: 5. In DNA form, the CDR3 reads TGTGCCAGCAGCGTCAGCGGGGGTGCCTACGAGCAGTACTTC. Translated: CASSVSGGAYEQYF.